This T cell receptor (beta chain) came from a study of cytomegalovirus exposure and HLA in healthy donors. The overall study: The study's early data release held about 77 million unique TCRs from HLA-typed donors.

Concerning this clone: Its antigen is not identified.

Each donor was healthy, and each was a bone marrow donor. Regarding the study as a whole: A later analysis linked 15,000 to 20,000 TCR beta sequences to HLA alleles at 0.05 false discovery rate.

V was clipped by 0 bases and J by 6 bases, with 18 bases between them. The germline V gene has CDR1 LGHNA and CDR2 YNFKEQ. The length of the CDR3 is 17 residues. The PCR employed 60 Vbeta primers together with 13 Jbeta primers. The protocol was immunoSEQ multiplex PCR, while the TCRdb copy is restricted to in-frame clones and leaves out a portion. The table lists about 150,000 clones, approximately 80% of them singletons, with around 4.9% in the top ten. This TCR was sampled from a man aged 18 to 30 in good health and CMV-seronegative. The rearrangement links TRBV4-2 to TRBJ1-5, with D unclear. The sample comprised PBMCs. The CDR3 reads CASSQDLAGYGIQPQHF. The CDR3 DNA follows: TGTGCCAGCAGCCAAGATCTGGCGGGTTATGGTATTCAGCCCCAGCATTTT.